Listed below are T cell receptor beta chains from one sample, sequenced in a study of tumor-infiltrating lymphocytes in primary liver carcinoma. Each CDR3 protein gets one entry after TCRdb re-called the multiplex PCR reads with MiXCR. The data show 310,000 or so distinct CDR3 sequences, 65% seen once. The sequenced sample consisted of peripheral blood. The receptors originated from a man in his forties with primary liver carcinoma and hepatitis B virus infection. Both conserved end residues are part of each CDR3. The order of the fields is V gene, CDR3 protein.

>TRBV28
CASSFGTSGSTDTQFF
>TRBV11-2
CASSLDNGPGEKLFF
>TRBV11-2
CAGSLEPQEETQYF
>TRBV11-2
CASSTGASKSSTDTQYF
>TRBV11-2
CASSLSTGNNSPIHF
>TRBV6-5
CASSFQAGSYNEQFF
>TRBV6-2/TRBV6-3
CVSSGTSDYNEQFF
>TRBV29-1
CSAGTGTEAFF
>TRBV6-6
CAGSHGSGVGYTF
>TRBV11-3
CASNLGTSGNDQFF
>TRBV11-3
CASSPRLAGVKDTQYF
>TRBV4-1
CASSQAFRAYKQYF
>TRBV6-2/TRBV6-3
CASSRGPRDIQYF
>TRBV6-6
CASSWTQPGNTIYF
>TRBV6-5
CASRQPGENEQYF
>TRBV6-2/TRBV6-3
CASSYNSPLHF
>TRBV11-2
CASSSPSLATYNEQFF
>TRBV12-5
CASDRDALGRETQYF
>TRBV4-1
CASTQASLAGVYYEQYF
>TRBV5-5
CASILLTGFNQPQHF
>TRBV4-2
CASSHGGTSYEQYF
>TRBV11-2
CASSLWTSGINGDEQYF
>TRBV6-1
CASSRPGANVLTF
>TRBV4-1
CASSPQLAGYEQYF
>TRBV19
CASSIARTSDIATDTQYF
>TRBV11-2
CASSRSPDFKQCF
>TRBV6-2/TRBV6-3
CVSSRLRGSGGFTF
>TRBV5-4
CTSSLSGQGHNEQFF
>TRBV10-3
CAISDSLGSGTANNGQFF
>TRBV20-1
CSARDEGDQPQHF
>TRBV6-1
CASSETGTGPQRNTQYF